By its share, the clone carrying this TCR beta chain is medium-sized (0.01 to 0.1%). After constant-region reverse-primer amplification, full-length variable regions underwent semi-nested PCR with Nested Universal Primer A. TCRdb re-called the 5' RACE reads with MiXCR, one entry per CDR3 protein. The sample lists 45,000 to 55,000 distinct CDR3 sequences, approximately 25% seen once, with 2.5% to 4% in the top ten. The CDR3 consists of 16 residues. The V end was cut by 4 bases, the J end by 0 bases, with 14 bases between. Germline CDR1 SGHDT, CDR2 YYEEEE. CD25-based Treg depletion was applied to purified naive CD4+ T cells.

The TCR sequence derives from a female donor with breast cancer. The sample taken for sequencing was tumor-infiltrating naive CD4+ T cells sorted from the breast tumor. Subset in this sample: naive CD4+ T cells, CD4+CD45RA+CD25-. The chain is built from TRBV5-6 and TRBJ1-3; D gene unclear. CDR3: CASSRIDLSSGNTIYF. CDR3 DNA sequence: TGTGCCAGCAGCCGGATCGACTTGAGCTCTGGAAACACCATATATTTT.